Listed below are T cell receptor beta chains from one sample, sequenced in a study of CD8 T cells in Susac syndrome. TCRdb processed the immunoSEQ multiplex PCR reads anew with MiXCR; each CDR3 protein has one entry. Of roughly 200,000 distinct CDR3 sequences in the sample, roughly 95% were seen once. What was sequenced was CD4+ T cells from PBMCs. The receptors were sampled from a human donor in good health. The CDR3 runs from the conserved cysteine through the conserved F or W. A D gene is named only where the DNA matches it firmly. Expanded clones are given a class, and other clones once, few, many or no size at all.

TRBV12-3/TRBV12-4	TRBJ1-2	TRBD1	.	CASSFSEDRSHGYTF	TGTGCCAGCAGTTTCTCCGAGGACAGGTCTCATGGCTACACCTTC
TRBV9	TRBJ1-3	.	.	CASSGEAVSGNTIYF	TGTGCCAGCAGCGGGGAAGCCGTCTCTGGAAACACCATATATTTT
TRBV23-1	TRBJ2-3	.	.	CASSLTTQSTDTQYF	TGCGCCAGCAGTCTTACGACACAAAGCACAGATACGCAGTATTTT
TRBV20-1	TRBJ1-3	TRBD1	.	CSALDRRQGGGNTIYF	TGCAGTGCTTTGGACAGGAGGCAGGGAGGTGGAAACACCATATATTTT
TRBV20-1	TRBJ2-5	.	.	CSAHIAGEETQYF	TGCAGTGCCCATATTGCCGGAGAAGAGACCCAGTACTTC
TRBV20-1	TRBJ2-5	TRBD2	.	CSARPWTSNQETQYF	TGCAGTGCTAGACCTTGGACTAGTAACCAAGAGACCCAGTACTTC
TRBV28	TRBJ1-5	.	.	CASSRGDQPQHF	TGTGCCAGCAGTAGGGGGGATCAGCCCCAGCATTTT
TRBV3-1	TRBJ2-3	.	few	CASSQAGTDTQYF	TGTGCCAGCAGCCAAGCCGGCACAGATACGCAGTATTTT
TRBV30	TRBJ2-3	.	.	CAWCDPQRDPTDTQYF	TGTGCCTGGTGTGACCCACAGAGGGACCCCACAGATACGCAGTATTTT
TRBV10-3	TRBJ2-5	TRBD1	once	CAISEDREGTQYF	TGTGCCATCAGTGAAGACAGGGAAGGTACCCAGTACTTC
TRBV6-6	TRBJ2-5	.	.	CASSYADTAGETQYF	TGTGCCAGCAGCTACGCTGACACTGCAGGGGAGACCCAGTACTTC
TRBV3-1	TRBJ1-5	.	.	CASSQEGRGNQPQHF	TGTGCCAGCAGCCAAGAGGGACGGGGCAATCAGCCCCAGCATTTT
TRBV6-5	TRBJ2-1	TRBD2	.	CASKKAGGPYNEQFF	TGTGCCAGCAAAAAGGCGGGAGGGCCCTACAATGAGCAGTTCTTC
TRBV4-3	TRBJ2-3	.	.	CASSQEPGTDTQYF	TGCGCCAGCAGCCAAGAACCTGGCACAGATACGCAGTATTTT
TRBV6-5	TRBJ1-2	.	.	CASSYAGANGYTF	TGTGCCAGCAGTTACGCAGGGGCTAATGGCTACACCTTC
TRBV7-2	TRBJ1-4	TRBD1	.	CASRGQGAGRNEKLFF	TGTGCCAGCAGGGGACAGGGAGCGGGGAGGAACGAAAAACTGTTTTTT